The rows below give T cell receptor beta chains drawn from one sample of a study of blood T cell repertoires in COVID-19. Profiling relied on immunoSEQ multiplex PCR, and the TCRdb table lists in-frame clones only, not all of them. The profile shows 220,000 or so clones, around 84% of them singletons. Sequenced material: peripheral blood. These receptor sequences come from a man aged 30-40 years with active or convalescent COVID-19. Both conserved end residues are part of each CDR3. D genes are given only for firm matches. A row's size may be missing; if present it is once, few, many or a size class.

d_call | j_call | v_call | clone_size | cdr3_nt | cdr3_aa
NA | TRBJ1-1 | TRBV14 | NA | TGTGCCAGCAGACAAATTGGACTGGGGGGTGAAGCTTTCTTT | CASRQIGLGGEAFF
NA | TRBJ2-5 | TRBV24-1 | NA | TGTGCCACCAGTGATTTGGGGGGGCAAGAGACCCAGTACTTC | CATSDLGGQETQYF
NA | TRBJ2-7 | TRBV2 | NA | TGTGCCAGCAGTGAAGCGTCCGCCAGGGTGGACGAGCAGTACTTC | CASSEASARVDEQYF
NA | TRBJ2-7 | TRBV28 | NA | TGTGCCAGCAGTTTACCGTCTAAAGGACTCTACGAGCAGTACTTC | CASSLPSKGLYEQYF
NA | TRBJ1-2 | TRBV7-8 | NA | TGTGCCAGCAGCCCGCACAGGGTTGACGGGGATGGCTACACCTTC | CASSPHRVDGDGYTF
TRBD1 | TRBJ2-1 | TRBV5-5 | NA | TGTGCCAGCAGCAAGGGACAGACGCCTTCCAATGAGCAGTTCTTC | CASSKGQTPSNEQFF
NA | TRBJ1-3 | TRBV6-5 | NA | TGTGCCAGCAGTTACGCCGACGCGGGGAACACCATATATTTT | CASSYADAGNTIYF
TRBD2 | TRBJ2-1 | TRBV11-3 | NA | TGTGCCAGCAGCTTCTCCGGGACTAGGGACTACAATGAGCAGTTCTTC | CASSFSGTRDYNEQFF
TRBD2 | TRBJ2-1 | TRBV24-1 | NA | TGTGCCACCGAGGGACTAGCGGGAGTCAATGAGCAGTTCTTC | CATEGLAGVNEQFF
NA | TRBJ1-2 | TRBV5-1 | NA | TGCGCCAGCAGCTTGGATTTCAGGGCCCCCTTCCCCCATGGCTACACCTTC | CASSLDFRAPFPHGYTF
TRBD1 | TRBJ1-2 | TRBV5-6 | NA | TGTGCCAGCAGCAGGACAGGAATTGGCTATGGCTACACCTTC | CASSRTGIGYGYTF
TRBD1 | TRBJ1-5 | TRBV2 | NA | TGTGCCAGCAGTGATGAGGGGGCAGGTCCACGGCCCCAGCATTTT | CASSDEGAGPRPQHF
TRBD2 | TRBJ2-1 | TRBV3-1/TRBV3-2 | NA | TGTGCCAGCAGCCAAGATTCGGCGGGAGGGGTGGGTGAGCAGTTCTTC | CASSQDSAGGVGEQFF
NA | TRBJ2-3 | TRBV3-1/TRBV3-2 | NA | TGTGCCAGCAGCCGAGTCCAGGTCACAGATACGCAGTATTTT | CASSRVQVTDTQYF
NA | TRBJ1-6 | TRBV28 | NA | TGTGCCACAAGGGCACAGGAGAATTCACCCCTCCACTTT | CATRAQENSPLHF
TRBD1 | TRBJ1-2 | TRBV3-1/TRBV3-2 | once | TGTGCCAGCAGCCAGGGGCAGGGGGTATGGTATGGCTACACCTTC | CASSQGQGVWYGYTF
TRBD2 | TRBJ2-2 | TRBV15 | NA | TGTGCCACCAGCAGAGAAGTAGCGGGAGGCACCGGGGAGCTGTTTTTT | CATSREVAGGTGELFF
TRBD2 | TRBJ2-1 | TRBV6-2/TRBV6-3 | NA | TGTGCCAGCAGTTACTCCCGGGACTACCCACCGGGGAATGAGCAGTTCTTC | CASSYSRDYPPGNEQFF
TRBD2 | TRBJ2-1 | TRBV30 | NA | TGTGCCTGGGGTCCGGGACTAGCGGGCTACAATGAGCAGTTCTTC | CAWGPGLAGYNEQFF
NA | TRBJ2-1 | TRBV4-2 | NA | TGTGCCAGCAGCCAAGATCTTGGAGGGGATGAGCAGTTCTTC | CASSQDLGGDEQFF
NA | TRBJ2-1 | TRBV15 | NA | TGTGCCACCAGCAGATACCAGGGACTGCCTTCCTACAATGAGCAGTTCTTC | CATSRYQGLPSYNEQFF
NA | TRBJ2-4 | TRBV5-1 | NA | TGCGCCAGCAGCCCCGGGGGACAAAACATTCAGTACTTC | CASSPGGQNIQYF
NA | TRBJ1-2 | TRBV5-1 | NA | TGCGCCAGCAGGGCTGTGACAGAAAACTATGGCTACACCTTC | CASRAVTENYGYTF